This T cell receptor beta chain was observed in a study of blood T cell repertoires in COVID-19 (dated by TCRdb to 2020 to 2021). Regarding the study in general: Samples from collaborators originated in the United States, Italy and Spain and spanned both the acute and convalescent phases of COVID-19. The prospective study material was composed of cDNA or gDNA derived from T cells, B-cell-depleted T cells, or PBMCs. Deeply sampled blood TCRbeta repertoires from subjects exposed to, actively infected with, or recovered from COVID-19 were included in the dataset. The repertoires were made available in a free public database intended to serve as a resource for research on the immune response to SARS-CoV-2. Samples were obtained from the ongoing ImmuneRACE study (first 160 participants) and from approximately 1,200 subjects provided by 6 global collaborators. The sample metadata nearly always contained a de-identified subject ID, COVID-19 status, age in years and sex. Where available, HLA class I and class II types were taken from metadata supplied by the sample provider and were not determined by assay-based typing.

Here is what the overall study found, with its caveats: The quantity of clinical and demographic metadata differed by source and by participant and was supplied without curation.

Enrolling through a virtual design, the prospective study's participants ranged in age from roughly 18 to 89 years and lived across roughly 24 United States geographic areas. To assign participants to cohorts, the prospective study relied on clinical history that participants themselves reported in a screening survey and a study questionnaire. Mobile phlebotomists in the prospective study collected whole blood, serum and a nasopharyngeal or oropharyngeal swab from every participant. Participants in the prospective study had the option to provide additional blood draws and questionnaires over a roughly 2-month period. Before DNA extraction, blood samples from the prospective study were shipped at room temperature or frozen. From its cysteine to its phenylalanine, the CDR3 spans 14 amino acids. The read is trimmed to its CDR3 DNA, 42 bases read in frame from base 1. Deletion took 0 bases off V and 4 bases off J, with a span of 9 bases between the germline ends. Reading the germline V gene gives CDR1 SNHLY and CDR2 FYNNEI.

TCRbeta CDR3 regions were amplified from genomic DNA by means of the immunoSEQ Assay, a bias-controlled multiplex PCR. Processing in the source paper ran as follows. The number of nucleated cells in each sample was estimated by amplification of reference gene primers within the assay. To quantify the absolute abundance of each unique TCRbeta CDR3 rearrangement, sequence reads were collapsed and filtered. For each sample, productive Simpson clonality was calculated as the square root of Simpson's diversity index across productive rearrangements. TCRdb's version of the immuneACCESS table is confined to in-frame rearrangements and falls short of the full clone set. An unresolved V gene accounts for under half of the shortfall where checked; the remainder is of unknown origin. Clone size and the V and J calls come from that table; the DNA yielded D and trimming. The sample table lists around 420,000 clones, approximately 91% of them with a count of one. The top ten constitute roughly 2% of the sample.

To note about this clone: Its target antigen remains unknown. No base quality values were provided; no much bigger clone lies one nucleotide off.

The sample consisted of PBMCs or T cells enriched from blood (not recorded which). The chain was built from TRBV2 and TRBJ2-5; the D gene cannot be named for sure. The receptor was isolated from a woman aged 35 to 49 with acute COVID-19. The CDR3 is CASSEAVSGETQYF. The nucleotide sequence reads as follows: TGTGCCAGCAGTGAAGCGGTTTCGGGAGAGACCCAGTACTTC.